The 15 T cell receptor beta chains reported below all come from one sample, sequenced in a study of T cells expressing NK-cell markers (dated by TCRdb to about 2020). The protocol used for the library was 5' RACE. The run used an Illumina HiSeq 2000. After TCRdb reprocessed the reads, each CDR3 protein sequence was kept as one row, without DNA. The sample's table covers under 600,000 distinct CDR3 sequences. 1.4% to 1.5% of the sample goes to the ten largest clones. Sequencing was carried out using blood T cells: a sorted CD56 or NKG2C T cell subset, CD4+ or CD8+ T cells, or bulk PBMC T cells (not recorded which). The receptors derive from a woman aged 45-65 years in good health. Donor details come from another sample of the same person, matched by shared clones.

The chain employs TRBV9 and TRBJ2-3. The germline CDR1 and CDR2 sequences are SGDLS and YYNGEE. The length of the CDR3 is 11 residues. The CDR3 sequence: CASSPRTPQYF.

The chain carries TRBV9 and TRBJ2-2. The CDR3 covers 13 residues. Per germline, CDR1 SGDLS and CDR2 YYNGEE. CDR3 protein: CASSPSTTGELFF.

The chain has TRBV10-3 and TRBJ1-1; TCRdb's D call, TRBD1, is unchecked because there is no DNA. The CDR3 totals 15 residues. CDR1 is ENHRY, CDR2 SYGVKD, per germline. The CDR3 loop is CAISPGQGVNTEAFF.

This chain links TRBV10-3 with TRBJ1-2. Germline CDR1 reads ENHRY; CDR2 reads SYGVKD. This CDR3 has 13 amino acids. CDR3 amino acids: CAISENTDYGYTF.

CDR3 residues: CASSQGLAGNVEQFF. This chain joins TRBV3-1 and TRBJ2-1; TCRdb's D gene call, TRBD2, goes unchecked for lack of DNA. This CDR3 is built from 15 residues. Germline CDR1 reads LGHDT; CDR2 reads YNNKEL (reference sequence).

The chain joins TRBV30 to TRBJ2-2. CDR1 is GTSNPN, CDR2 SVGIG, per germline (reference sequence). The CDR3 sequence is 13 residues long. This CDR3 reads CAWLKMRTGELFF.

This chain links TRBV7-9 with TRBJ1-1; TCRdb gives TRBD1 as the D gene, but with no DNA this cannot be confirmed. Germline V CDR1 and CDR2: SEHNR, FQNEAQ (reference sequence). This CDR3 has 12 residues. This CDR3 reads CASRYWTDEAFF.

The rearrangement uses TRBV7-6 and TRBJ1-1. Looked up from germline, CDR1 is SGHVS and CDR2 is FNYEAQ. The CDR3 has 16 amino acids. The CDR3 region is CASSLAPGREDTEAFF.

V gene TRBV4-2 combines with J gene TRBJ2-2; TCRdb calls TRBD1, which cannot be checked without DNA. The CDR3 covers 17 residues. Germline CDR1 reads LGHNA; CDR2 reads YNFKEQ. The CDR3: CASSQVTGTANTGELFF.

The genes are TRBV19 and TRBJ1-1; the TCRdb call, TRBD1, lacks DNA for checking. The CDR3 loop spans 14 amino acids. The germline CDR1 and CDR2 sequences are LNHDA and SQIVND (reference sequence). The CDR3 protein is CASNVGGGWAEAFF.

J is TRBJ1-2 and V is TRBV3-1; TCRdb's D call, TRBD1, is unchecked because there is no DNA. This CDR3 comprises 17 residues. Germline V gives CDR1 LGHDT, CDR2 YNNKEL (reference sequence). This CDR3 is CASSQGPRGKQTYGYTF.

This chain connects TRBV20-1 to TRBJ2-1; lacking DNA, the TRBD1 call made by TCRdb goes unchecked. Germline V gene lookup returns CDR1 DFQATT and CDR2 SNEGSKA (reference sequence). CDR3 size: 14 residues. The CDR3 is CSALGQGSYNEQFF.

The chain is built from TRBV24-1 and TRBJ2-1. Germline lookup yields CDR1 KGHDR and CDR2 SFDVKD. The CDR3 contains 11 residues. This CDR3 is CATSDYLGQFF.

This sequence joins TRBV6-1 and TRBJ1-2; TCRdb's assignment of TRBD1 cannot be checked, as there is no DNA. The CDR3 runs 13 residues. Germline lookup yields CDR1 MNHNS and CDR2 SASEGT. The CDR3 sequence: CASSRQGTRGYTF.

The chain recombines TRBV29-1 with TRBJ2-1; the D call from TCRdb, TRBD2, cannot be confirmed without DNA. CDR1 and CDR2 (germline): SQVTM, ANQGSEA. The CDR3 length is 14 residues. CDR3 residues: CSVEPRLADNEQFF.